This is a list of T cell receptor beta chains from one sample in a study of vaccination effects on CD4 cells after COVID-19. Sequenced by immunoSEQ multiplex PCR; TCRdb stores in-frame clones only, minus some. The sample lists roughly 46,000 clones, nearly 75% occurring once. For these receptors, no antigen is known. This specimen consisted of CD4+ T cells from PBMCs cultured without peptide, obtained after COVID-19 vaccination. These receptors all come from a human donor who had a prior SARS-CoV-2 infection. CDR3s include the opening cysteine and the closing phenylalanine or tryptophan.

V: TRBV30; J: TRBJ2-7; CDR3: CAWDREGEQYF
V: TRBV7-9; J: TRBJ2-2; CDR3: CASSLALEAGGPAGELFF
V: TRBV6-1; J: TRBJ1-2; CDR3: CASSEQGGYGYTF
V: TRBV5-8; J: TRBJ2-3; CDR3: CASSWLTRVTDTQYF
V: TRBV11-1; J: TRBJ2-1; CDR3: CASSFRLAGSSEQFF
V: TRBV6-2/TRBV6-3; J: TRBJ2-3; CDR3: CASSYNADTQYF
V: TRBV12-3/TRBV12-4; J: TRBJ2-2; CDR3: CATAGYNTGELFF
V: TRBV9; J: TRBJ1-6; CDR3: CASSRSNSPLHF
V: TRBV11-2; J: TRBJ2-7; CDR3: CASSLGLAGLYF
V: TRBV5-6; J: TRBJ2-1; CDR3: CASSFLLAGAYNEQFF
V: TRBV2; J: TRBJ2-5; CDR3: CASRTGRSLSRLETQYF
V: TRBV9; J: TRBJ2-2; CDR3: CASGKRGGNTGELFF
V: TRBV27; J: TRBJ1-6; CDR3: CASGVNRDSPLHF
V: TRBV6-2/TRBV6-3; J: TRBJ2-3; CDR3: CASSAGAAQYF
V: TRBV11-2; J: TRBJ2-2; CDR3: CASSLTSGNTGELFF
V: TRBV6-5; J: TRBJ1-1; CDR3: CASSPGQPNTEAFF
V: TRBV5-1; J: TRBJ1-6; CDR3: CASSERTGGNSPLHF
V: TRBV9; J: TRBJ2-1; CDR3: CASSVAGGSNEQFF
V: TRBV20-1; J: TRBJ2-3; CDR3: CSASKAPGQGQGSDTQYF
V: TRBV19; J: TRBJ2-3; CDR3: CASSRRGPTDTQYF
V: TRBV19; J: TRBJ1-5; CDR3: CASSTGQAAWSQHF
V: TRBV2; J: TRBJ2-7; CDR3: CASRDRGLGEQYF
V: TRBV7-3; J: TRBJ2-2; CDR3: CASSLTPSGLFGELFF
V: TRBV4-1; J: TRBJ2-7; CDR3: CASSQDWRQYEQYF
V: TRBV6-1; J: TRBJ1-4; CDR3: CASSEGWQAHSGEEKLFF
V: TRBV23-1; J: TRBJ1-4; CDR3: CASTFRVGNEKLFF
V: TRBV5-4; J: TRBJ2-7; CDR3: CASSLALSGSYEQYF
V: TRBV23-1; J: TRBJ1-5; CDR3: CASTGQGGQPQHF
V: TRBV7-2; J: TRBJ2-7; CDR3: CASSLVSSQAGAYEQYF
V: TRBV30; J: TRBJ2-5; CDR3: CAWTGGGQETQYF
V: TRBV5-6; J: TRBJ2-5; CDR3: CASSLDRETQYF
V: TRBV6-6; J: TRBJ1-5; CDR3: CASSLQQVGNQPQHF
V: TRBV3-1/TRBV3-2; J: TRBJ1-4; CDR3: CASSQAQGANEKLFF
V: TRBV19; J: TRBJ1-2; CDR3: CASSTPGEQTNYGYTF
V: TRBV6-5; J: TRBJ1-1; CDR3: CASSTGGGTEAFF
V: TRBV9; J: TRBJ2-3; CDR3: CASSVGQDSDTQYF
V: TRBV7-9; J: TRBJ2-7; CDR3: CASSLWSGYTYEQYF
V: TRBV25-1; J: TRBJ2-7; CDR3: CASSTTTTGGEQYF
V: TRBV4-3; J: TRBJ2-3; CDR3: CASSQDNFPGPQSTDTQYF
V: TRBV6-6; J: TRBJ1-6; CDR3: CASSHRVYSPLHF
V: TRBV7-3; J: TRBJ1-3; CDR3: CASSLTGGAGNTIYF